These T cell receptor beta chains were read from a single sample in a study of regulatory T cells in long-lasting Graves disease. TCRdb itself ran the multiplex PCR reads through MiXCR, one entry per CDR3 protein. The sample comprises about 440,000 distinct CDR3 sequences, over 15% of which are singletons, and roughly 23% rests with the top ten. The same sample was also used in a study of T cells in Graves' hyperthyroidism and ophthalmopathy.

Here the sequenced sample was peripheral blood mononuclear cells (PBMCs), taken at new diagnosis, from a patient treated with antithyroid drugs. All receptors derive from a woman between 18 and 30 years old with Graves disease. Each CDR3 is given with its conserved first and last residue. The D gene is left open where the match is weak. The listing skips clone size in some rows; elsewhere it reads once, few, many or a size class.

TRBV5-1,TRBJ2-7,many,-,TGCGCCAGCAGCTTCTCTCCGGGGCACCACGAGCAGTACTTC,CASSFSPGHHEQYF
TRBV28,TRBJ2-7,many,TRBD1,TGTGCCAGCAGTCCGACAGGGACCGTCAACGAGCAGTACTTC,CASSPTGTVNEQYF
TRBV27,TRBJ1-6,-,-,TGTGCCACCCGGGACGGTCGAACACCCCTCCACTTT,CATRDGRTPLHF
TRBV7-3,TRBJ2-1,-,-,TGTGCCAGCAGCTCCGTGGGTGGTTACTCCCCCAATGAGCAGTTCTTC,CASSSVGGYSPNEQFF
TRBV24-1,TRBJ2-1,once,-,TGTACCACCAGTGATGGGACCGGCTACAATGAGCAGTTCTTC,CTTSDGTGYNEQFF
TRBV10-3,TRBJ2-1,many,-,TGTGCCATCAGCAGCGGGCTTAACAATGAGCAGTTCTTC,CAISSGLNNEQFF
TRBV5-1,TRBJ2-1,-,-,TGCGCCAGCACCCAGGGGCAGGGTGACAACAATGAGCAGTTCTTC,CASTQGQGDNNEQFF
TRBV9,TRBJ2-7,-,-,TGTGCCAGCAGCGTAGAGGTGGGTTCACCCTACGAGCAGTACTTC,CASSVEVGSPYEQYF
TRBV2,TRBJ2-1,many,-,TGTGCCAGCGTCGAAGGGATCGCTGAGCAGTTCTTC,CASVEGIAEQFF
TRBV11-2,TRBJ2-3,-,TRBD2,TGTGCCAGCAGCCAACCCGGCGGGAGCAGCACAGATACGCAGTATTTT,CASSQPGGSSTDTQYF
TRBV20-1,TRBJ1-1,many,-,TGCAGTGCTAGAGAGGACTACACTGAAGCTTTCTTT,CSAREDYTEAFF
TRBV13,TRBJ2-6,-,TRBD1,TGTGCCAGCAGCCCCGGACAGGGCGCCAACGTCCTGACTTTC,CASSPGQGANVLTF
TRBV2,TRBJ2-3,many,-,TGTGCCAGCAGCCGGGGGTTCACAGATACGCAGTATTTT,CASSRGFTDTQYF
TRBV4-3,TRBJ1-2,-,-,TGCGCCAGCAGCCCAAACTTAGAAGAGGCCTATGGCTACACCTTC,CASSPNLEEAYGYTF
TRBV5-1,TRBJ2-5,-,-,TGCGCCAGCAGCTTGACTAGCCTCCAAGAGACCCAGTACTTC,CASSLTSLQETQYF
TRBV18,TRBJ1-1,few,TRBD1,TGTGCCAGCTCACTATGGACAGGGCAGAACACTGAAGCTTTCTTT,CASSLWTGQNTEAFF
TRBV19,TRBJ2-7,-,-,TGTGCCAGTAGTATCGCCGCTAGGGGCGAGCAGTACTTC,CASSIAARGEQYF
TRBV9,TRBJ1-3,-,-,TGTGCCAGCAGCGCACAAAACACCATATATTTT,CASSAQNTIYF
TRBV5-1,TRBJ1-6,few,TRBD1,TGCGCCAGCAGCCGTACTTCGACAGGGAATTCACCCCTCCACTTT,CASSRTSTGNSPLHF
TRBV28,TRBJ1-3,few,-,TGTGCCAGCAGTTTAAATATCGGCAGGCTTCCTGGAAACACCATATATTTT,CASSLNIGRLPGNTIYF
TRBV28,TRBJ1-1,many,-,TGTGCCAGCAGGTGGACAGTGAACACTGAAGCTTTCTTT,CASRWTVNTEAFF
TRBV5-1,TRBJ2-7,-,-,TGCGCCAGCAGCCCTATTGGGGCCCACGAGCAGTACTTC,CASSPIGAHEQYF
TRBV6-1,TRBJ2-3,-,-,TGTGCCAGCAGTCCGGGGGAACAAATCACAGATACGCAGTATTTT,CASSPGEQITDTQYF
TRBV20-1,TRBJ2-1,many,TRBD2,TGCAGTGCTAGAGACCCACTAGCGGGAGACGGCAATGAGCAGTTCTTC,CSARDPLAGDGNEQFF
TRBV24-1,TRBJ2-1,-,TRBD2,TGTGCCACCGGATCTAGTGGGGGTAGCGGGGCTTACAATGAGCAGTTCTTC,CATGSSGGSGAYNEQFF
TRBV6-2/TRBV6-3,TRBJ2-7,many,-,TGTGCCAGCACCGCGGCGAACTACGAGCAGTACTTC,CASTAANYEQYF
TRBV27,TRBJ1-1,many,-,TGTGCCAGCAGTTTATTAGAGGGAATCACTGAAGCTTTCTTT,CASSLLEGITEAFF
TRBV20-1,TRBJ2-7,many,-,TGCAGTGCGGATATAAGCGGGTACGAGCAGTACTTC,CSADISGYEQYF
TRBV6-2/TRBV6-3,TRBJ2-3,-,-,TGTGCCAGCAGCGGGGTCACTAGTCCTTCTCATCTTACAGATACGCAGTATTTT,CASSGVTSPSHLTDTQYF
TRBV30,TRBJ2-3,few,-,TGTGCCTGGAGTGTTGGTAGCGGATCCTCCGGAGATACGCAGTATTTT,CAWSVGSGSSGDTQYF
TRBV29-1,TRBJ2-2,few,-,TGCAGCGTTGAAGATGTTTCCACCGGGGAGCTGTTTTTT,CSVEDVSTGELFF
TRBV4-1,TRBJ1-6,few,-,TGCGCCAGCAGCCAGGAGACAGGACATAATTCACCCCTCCACTTT,CASSQETGHNSPLHF
TRBV15,TRBJ1-1,-,-,TGTGCCACCAGCAGAGATGCCGGGTTCTCGACTGAAGCTTTCTTT,CATSRDAGFSTEAFF
TRBV27,TRBJ1-1,many,TRBD1,TGTGCCAGCGGATCCATGACAGGGCTCACTGAAGCTTTCTTT,CASGSMTGLTEAFF
TRBV6-2/TRBV6-3,TRBJ2-7,many,-,TGTGCCAGCGCGGACGGATCCTACGAGCAGTACTTC,CASADGSYEQYF
TRBV12-3/TRBV12-4,TRBJ1-5,many,-,TGTGCCAGCAGTTTTTTGGGGATAAATCAGCCCCAGCATTTT,CASSFLGINQPQHF
TRBV12-3/TRBV12-4,TRBJ1-1,many,-,TGTGCCAGCAGTTTTGACGGGGACACTGAAGCTTTCTTT,CASSFDGDTEAFF
TRBV10-3,TRBJ2-5,many,TRBD2,TGTGCCACCTGCGAGCGGGAGGGCCTCGGGGAGACCCAGTACTTC,CATCEREGLGETQYF
TRBV28,TRBJ1-4,many,TRBD1,TGTGCCAGCAGTTGGACAGGGGGCGTCGAAAAACTGTTTTTT,CASSWTGGVEKLFF
TRBV30,TRBJ2-1,many,-,TGTGCCTGGAACGGACTACCCGAGCAGTTCTTC,CAWNGLPEQFF
TRBV27,TRBJ2-1,-,-,TGTGCCAGCAGCTTGCCACCATACAATGAGCAGTTCTTC,CASSLPPYNEQFF
TRBV27,TRBJ2-2,-,-,TGTGCCACCCAGGGAACCGGGGAGCTGTTTTTT,CATQGTGELFF
TRBV20-1,TRBJ2-3,many,-,TGCAGTGCTAGAGTTGTTTCCTCAACAGATACGCAGTATTTT,CSARVVSSTDTQYF
TRBV15,TRBJ2-7,many,TRBD1,TGTGCCACCAGCAGAACAGGACAGGGCAACTACGAGCAGTACTTC,CATSRTGQGNYEQYF
TRBV27,TRBJ2-1,many,-,TGTGCCAGCAGTGAATTACTGGGACTTCGCAATGAGCAGTTCTTC,CASSELLGLRNEQFF
TRBV24-1,TRBJ2-7,many,TRBD1,TGTGCCACCAGTGACAGGGGGTACGAGCAGTACTTC,CATSDRGYEQYF
TRBV14,TRBJ1-6,-,-,TGTGCCAGCAGCCAAGTTAAGGCCCGCCACTATAATTCACCCCTCCACTTT,CASSQVKARHYNSPLHF
TRBV7-3,TRBJ2-1,many,TRBD2,TGTGCCAGCAGAAAGGGGGGGGCGGGAGGAGACAATGAGCAGTTCTTC,CASRKGGAGGDNEQFF
TRBV7-2,TRBJ2-7,many,-,TGTGCCAGCATCCCGACTCCTTCACCCTACGAGCAGTACTTC,CASIPTPSPYEQYF
TRBV9,TRBJ2-3,-,TRBD2,TGTGCCAGCAGCGCGACTAGCGAAGTAACAGATACGCAGTATTTT,CASSATSEVTDTQYF
TRBV4-3,TRBJ1-2,few,-,TGCGCCAGCAGCCAAGGTCTATCAGGGGTGTATGGCTACACCTTC,CASSQGLSGVYGYTF
TRBV6-1,TRBJ2-2,-,-,TGTGCCAGCAGTGAACCCCCCGGAATCTGGCTGTTTTTT,CASSEPPGIWLFF
TRBV30,TRBJ1-1,many,TRBD1,TGTGCCTGGGGGAGACAGGGGGCGGGCACTGAAGCTTTCTTT,CAWGRQGAGTEAFF
TRBV12-3/TRBV12-4,TRBJ2-5,many,-,TGTGCCAGCAGTTTAAGTGTTTTGGAGACCCAGTACTTC,CASSLSVLETQYF
TRBV28,TRBJ2-7,many,-,TGTGCCAGCAGCTTAGTAACCTACGAGCAGTACTTC,CASSLVTYEQYF
TRBV7-2,TRBJ2-2,-,-,TGTGCCAGCAGCTCGGCGCGACCTGGATCGTCCCCCGGGGAGCTGTTTTTT,CASSSARPGSSPGELFF
TRBV7-8,TRBJ2-3,few,TRBD2,TGTGCCAGCAGCTTAAGTCGAGGGCTCGCAGGGCGGACTAGCGGGAGGGTAACAGATACGCAGTATTTT,CASSLSRGLAGRTSGRVTDTQYF